The next 12 T cell receptor beta chains were all read from a single sample in a study of siplizumab effects on memory and regulatory T cells. Profiled with immunoSEQ multiplex PCR; TCRdb holds only in-frame clones, not every one. The table lists about 50,000 clones, just over 95% of them singletons. The specimen sequenced was naive CD8+ T cells sorted from blood. The receptors derive from a human donor in good health.

The J gene is TRBJ2-5, the V gene TRBV6-1; 11 positions agree with TRBD2. Germline trimming cut 10 bases from V and 5 bases from J; bases unmatched to any gene: 6. CDR1 is MNHNS, CDR2 SASEGT, per germline. CDR3 length equals 13 residues. This CDR3 reads CAKGSGRGETQYF. CDR3 nucleotides: TGTGCCAAGGGTAGCGGGAGGGGTGAGACCCAGTACTTC.

This chain connects TRBV6-5 to TRBJ2-3; D is perhaps TRBD2 (5 bases). V lost 3 bases, J lost 2 bases, and 12 bases lay in between. The CDR3 runs to 15 residues. Germline V gene sequence: CDR1 MNHEY, CDR2 SVGAGI. The CDR3 protein is CASSYTSSSTDTQYF. CDR3 DNA sequence: TGTGCCAGCAGTTATACTAGTAGCTCCACAGATACGCAGTATTTT.

The chain recombines TRBV7-8 with TRBJ1-5, with 8 bases matching TRBD1. This CDR3 spans 14 amino acids. Looked up from germline, CDR1 is SGHVS and CDR2 is FQNEAQ. V lost 5 bases, J lost 5 bases, and 5 bases stayed unmatched. The CDR3 here is CASSPTGGDQPQHF. In nucleotides, the CDR3 is TGTGCCAGCAGCCCTACAGGGGGGGATCAGCCCCAGCATTTT.

V is TRBV10-1 and J is TRBJ2-2, with D maybe TRBD1 (5 bases). This CDR3 comprises 15 residues. V was pared by 2 bases and J by 0 bases, with 7 bases between. The germline gives CDR1 WNHNN, CDR2 SYGVQD (reference sequence). CDR3 amino acids: CASSEDSPNTGELFF. The CDR3 DNA sequence: TGCGCCAGCAGTGAGGACAGTCCGAACACCGGGGAGCTGTTTTTT.

This clone has only one observation. V gene TRBV5-1 combines with J gene TRBJ1-2; D remains unclear. V dropped 2 bases and J dropped 4 bases, with 9 bases sitting between them. Germline V gives CDR1 SGHRS, CDR2 YFSETQ. The CDR3 runs to 13 residues. The CDR3 bases are TGCGCCAGCAGCTTAGAGGAGAGCTATGGCTACACCTTC. It encodes CASSLEESYGYTF.

This sequence joins TRBV5-4 and TRBJ2-7, with 7 bases aligning to TRBD2. This CDR3 is 12 amino acids long. Germline assignment: CDR1 SGHNT and CDR2 YYREEE (reference sequence). The J segment lost 7 bases and the V segment lost 4 bases, leaving 5 bases of the junction unmatched. The CDR3 is CASSILAQEQYF. The CDR3 nucleotides read TGTGCCAGCAGCATACTAGCGCAAGAGCAGTACTTC.

This clone appeared once. The sample carries other DNA sequences with the same CDR3. The chain joins TRBV5-1 to TRBJ2-7; D gene uncertain. The CDR3 is 12 amino acids. Germline CDR1 and CDR2: SGHRS and YFSETQ. The ends were cut back, 4 bases at V and 4 bases at J, with 9 bases in the middle. In DNA, the CDR3 is TGCGCCAGCAGCCCTGACGGATACGAGCAGTACTTC. Translation: CASSPDGYEQYF. The full variable domain, completed using reference TRBV5-1 and TRBJ2-7, is KAGVTQTPRYLIKTRGQQVTLSCSPISGHRSVSWYQQTPGQGLQFLFEYFSETQRNKGNFPGRFSGRQFSNSRSEMNVSTLELGDSALYLCASSPDGYEQYFGPGTRLTVT.

The genes are TRBV10-3 and TRBJ1-1; D is ambiguous. Trimming removed 2 bases at V and 1 base at J, with 11 bases between. CDR1 and CDR2 from the germline V gene are ENHRY and SYGVKD. The CDR3 contains 15 residues. The CDR3: CAISEGEGSNTEAFF. The CDR3 DNA is TGTGCCATCAGTGAGGGGGAGGGTTCGAACACTGAAGCTTTCTTT.

The V and J genes are TRBV6-5 and TRBJ2-3; no clear D. CDR3 length: 14 residues. V lost 1 base and J lost 2, with 7 bases in between. The V gene's germline CDR1 is MNHEY and CDR2 SVGAGI. The CDR3 sequence: CASSYYSDTDTQYF. The CDR3, as DNA: TGTGCCAGCAGTTACTACTCAGACACAGATACGCAGTATTTT.

The J gene is TRBJ2-5, the V gene TRBV28; D not resolved. Germline V gene lookup returns CDR1 MDHEN and CDR2 SYDVKM. The CDR3 loop spans 13 amino acids. The V gene lost 3 bases and the J gene lost 5 bases, with 10 bases spanning the gap. In nucleotides, the CDR3 is TGTGCCAGCAGTTTGGTCGTAGGGGAGACCCAGTACTTC. It encodes CASSLVVGETQYF.

This chain uses TRBV4-1 with TRBJ1-5; D remains ambiguous. The germline V gene encodes CDR1 MGHRA and CDR2 YSYEKL. Deletions cut 0 bases from V and 7 bases from J, with 13 bases between. The CDR3 spans 15 residues. The CDR3 DNA sequence: TGCGCCAGCAGCCAAGATCCGGGGTCGGGACAGCCCCAGCATTTT. Translation gives CASSQDPGSGQPQHF.

The chain carries TRBV27 and TRBJ2-5; D is unresolved. This CDR3 contains 15 residues. V was clipped by 3 bases and J by 1 base, with 12 bases between them. The germline CDR1 and CDR2 sequences are MNHEY and SMNVEV (reference sequence). The CDR3 sequence: CASSFRFDGQETQYF. CDR3 coding DNA: TGTGCCAGCAGTTTTAGGTTTGATGGCCAAGAGACCCAGTACTTC.